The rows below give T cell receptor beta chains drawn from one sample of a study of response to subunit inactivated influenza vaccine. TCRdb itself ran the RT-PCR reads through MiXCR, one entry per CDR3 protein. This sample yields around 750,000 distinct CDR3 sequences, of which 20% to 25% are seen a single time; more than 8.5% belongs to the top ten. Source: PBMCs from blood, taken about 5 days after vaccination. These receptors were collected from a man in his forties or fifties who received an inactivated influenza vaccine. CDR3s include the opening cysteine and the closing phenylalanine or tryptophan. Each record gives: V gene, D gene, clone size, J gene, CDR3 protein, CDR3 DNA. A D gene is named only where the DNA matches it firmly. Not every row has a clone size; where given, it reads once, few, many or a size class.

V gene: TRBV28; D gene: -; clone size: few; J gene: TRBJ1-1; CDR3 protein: CSSSLFLQGMVNTEAFF; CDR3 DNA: TGTTCCAGCAGTTTATTTCTCCAGGGAATGGTGAACACTGAAGCTTTCTTT
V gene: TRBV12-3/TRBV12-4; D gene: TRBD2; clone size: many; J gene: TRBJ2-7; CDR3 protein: CASSTYLAGGPYEQYF; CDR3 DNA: TGTGCCAGCAGCACCTACTTAGCGGGGGGGCCCTACGAGCAGTACTTC
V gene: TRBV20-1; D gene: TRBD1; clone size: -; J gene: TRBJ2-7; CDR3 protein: CSAPGPGTAPGAYEQYF; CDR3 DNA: TGCAGTGCGCCCGGACCCGGGACAGCCCCAGGGGCCTACGAGCAGTACTTC
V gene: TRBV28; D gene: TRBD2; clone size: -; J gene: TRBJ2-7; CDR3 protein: CASSIGLAGDYEQYF; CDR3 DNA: TGTGCCAGCAGCATCGGACTAGCGGGGGACTACGAGCAGTACTTC
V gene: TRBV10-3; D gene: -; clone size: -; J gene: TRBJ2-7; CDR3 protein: CAISGSTETYEQYF; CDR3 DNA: TGTGCCATCAGTGGGAGCACGGAAACCTACGAGCAGTACTTC
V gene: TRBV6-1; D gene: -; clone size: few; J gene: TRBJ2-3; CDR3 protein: CASRRAESTDTQYF; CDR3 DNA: TGTGCCAGTAGAAGGGCGGAGAGCACAGATACGCAGTATTTT
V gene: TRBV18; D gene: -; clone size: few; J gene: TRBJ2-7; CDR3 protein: CASSPNWMEQYF; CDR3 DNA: TGTGCCAGCTCACCGAACTGGATGGAGCAGTACTTC
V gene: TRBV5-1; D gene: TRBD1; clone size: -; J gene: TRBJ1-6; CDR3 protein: CASSSRGRGDSPLHF; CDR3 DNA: TGCGCCAGCAGCTCCAGGGGGCGTGGGGATTCACCCCTCCACTTT
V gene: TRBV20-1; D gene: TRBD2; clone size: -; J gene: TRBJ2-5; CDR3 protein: CSAILAGGRETQYF; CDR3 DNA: TGCAGTGCTATTTTAGCGGGGGGACGCGAGACCCAGTACTTC
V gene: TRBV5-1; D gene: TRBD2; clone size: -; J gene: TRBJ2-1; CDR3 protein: CASSLVSGGAYNEQFF; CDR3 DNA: TGCGCCAGCAGCTTGGTTAGCGGGGGGGCCTACAATGAGCAGTTCTTC
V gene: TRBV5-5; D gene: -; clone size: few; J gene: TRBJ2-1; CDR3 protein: CASSLEARVYNEQFF; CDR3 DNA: TGTGCCAGCAGCTTGGAGGCCCGAGTTTACAATGAGCAGTTCTTC
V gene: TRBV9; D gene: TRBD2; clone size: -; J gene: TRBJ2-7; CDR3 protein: CASSKGLASYEQYF; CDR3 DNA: TGTGCCAGCAGCAAGGGACTAGCCTCCTACGAGCAGTACTTC
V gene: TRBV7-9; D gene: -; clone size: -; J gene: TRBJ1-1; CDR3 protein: CASSLLLDTEAFF; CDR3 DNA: TGTGCCAGCAGCTTACTGTTGGACACTGAAGCTTTCTTT
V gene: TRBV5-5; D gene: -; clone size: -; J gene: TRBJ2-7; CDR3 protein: CASSLMGGWSYEQYF; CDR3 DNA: TGTGCCAGCAGCTTGATGGGTGGGTGGTCCTACGAGCAGTACTTC
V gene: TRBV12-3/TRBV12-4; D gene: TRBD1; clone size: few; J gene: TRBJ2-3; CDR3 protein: CASSFSVPGQGGTDTQYF; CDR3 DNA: TGTGCCAGCAGTTTTTCTGTCCCGGGACAGGGAGGCACAGATACGCAGTATTTT
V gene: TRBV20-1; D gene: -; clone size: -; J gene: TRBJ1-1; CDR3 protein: CSARDGAVNTEAFF; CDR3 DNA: TGCAGTGCTAGAGATGGGGCAGTAAATACTGAAGCTTTCTTT
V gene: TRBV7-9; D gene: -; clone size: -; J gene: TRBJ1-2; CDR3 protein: CASSLDYYGYTF; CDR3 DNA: TGTGCCAGCAGCTTAGACTACTATGGCTACACCTTC
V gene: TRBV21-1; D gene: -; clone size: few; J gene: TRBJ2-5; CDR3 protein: CASSKALCCDRGETQYF; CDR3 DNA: TGTGCCAGCAGCAAAGCGCTTTGTTGTGACCGGGGGGAGACCCAGTACTTC
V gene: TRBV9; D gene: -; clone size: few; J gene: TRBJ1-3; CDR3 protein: CASSPQAAGTIRF; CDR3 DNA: TGTGCCAGCAGCCCCCAAGCCGCAGGGACCATTCGTTTT
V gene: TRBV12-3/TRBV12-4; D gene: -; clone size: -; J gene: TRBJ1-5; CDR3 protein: CASSVSNQPQHF; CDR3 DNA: TGTGCCAGCAGTGTTAGCAATCAGCCCCAGCATTTT